The next 27 T cell receptor beta chains were all read from a single sample in a study of cytomegalovirus exposure and HLA in healthy donors. 60 Vbeta and 13 Jbeta primers were used in PCR. The method was immunoSEQ multiplex PCR; TCRdb's version includes in-frame clones alone and lacks a portion of them. The data contain over 85,000 clones, about 80% of them singletons. Sequenced material: PBMCs. The receptors come from a man aged 25-45 years in good health and CMV-seropositive.

This clone was counted once. The V and J genes are TRBV6-6 and TRBJ1-1, with D possibly TRBD1 on 5 matching bases. There are 15 residues in the CDR3. V lost 5 bases to trimming and J lost 0 bases, with 13 bases between them. Germline loops: CDR1 MNHNY, CDR2 SVGAGI (reference sequence). The CDR3 spells CASSDGGTLNTEAFF. The CDR3 bases are TGTGCCAGCAGTGACGGGGGGACCCTGAACACTGAAGCTTTCTTT.

This chain connects TRBV9 to TRBJ1-1, with 8 nucleotides matching TRBD1. Germline CDR1 is SGDLS and CDR2 is YYNGEE. This CDR3 has 14 residues. V was clipped by 4 bases and J by 4 bases; unmatched bases: 6. The CDR3 loop reads CASSFGQGSTEAFF. The CDR3 nucleotides read TGTGCCAGCAGCTTCGGACAGGGTAGCACTGAAGCTTTCTTT. Drawing the rest from reference TRBV9 and TRBJ1-1, the complete variable domain is DSGVTQTPKHLITATGQRVTLRCSPRSGDLSVYWYQQSLDQGLQFLIQYYNGEERAKGNILERFSAQQFPDLHSELNLSSLELGDSALYFCASSFGQGSTEAFFGQGTRLTVV.

The chain combines TRBV30 with TRBJ2-5, with 10 bases that match TRBD2. CDR3 length: 13 amino acids. After removal of 3 bases from V and 5 bases from J, the junction contained 3 bases not matched to a gene. CDR1 is GTSNPN, CDR2 SVGIG, per germline (reference sequence). The CDR3 spells CAWRAGGRETQYF. The CDR3, as DNA: TGTGCCTGGAGAGCGGGGGGGCGTGAGACCCAGTACTTC.

This chain uses TRBV14 with TRBJ1-2; TRBD1 aligns across 10 bases. CDR3 length: 15 amino acids. V shed 3 bases, J shed 7 bases, and the junction held 8 bases outside the gene matches. Per germline, CDR1 SGHDN and CDR2 FVKESK. In DNA form, the CDR3 reads TGTGCCAGCAGCCATACGACAGGGGGCCTTTTTGGCTACACCTTC. It specifies CASSHTTGGLFGYTF.

V is TRBV2 and J is TRBJ2-7; D is undetermined. Germline CDR1 SNHLY, CDR2 FYNNEI. This CDR3 has 15 residues. V lost 0 bases, J lost 3 bases, and 12 bases lay in between. CDR3 residues: CASSEAARPGYEQYF. CDR3 in DNA: TGTGCCAGCAGTGAAGCGGCGAGACCAGGCTACGAGCAGTACTTC.

This chain joins TRBV28 and TRBJ2-6, with unresolved D. CDR1 and CDR2 from the germline V gene are MDHEN and SYDVKM. V dropped 7 bases and J dropped 3 bases, with 10 bases sitting between them. The CDR3 runs 14 residues. CDR3 DNA: TGTGCCAGCACATCATCGGGTGGGGCCAACGTCCTGACTTTC. It translates to CASTSSGGANVLTF.

This sequence joins TRBV6-5 and TRBJ2-3; the D is unclear. Germline values: CDR1 MNHEY, CDR2 SVGAGI. The ends were cut back, 5 bases at V and 5 bases at J, with 8 bases in the middle. The CDR3 spans 12 residues. The chain's CDR3 is CASSTLGDTQYF. The CDR3 DNA sequence: TGTGCCAGCAGTACCCTCGGAGATACGCAGTATTTT.

This clone has just a few counts. This chain's CDR3 is CASSIRDNWADTQYF. The CDR3 bases are TGTGCCAGCAGCATCCGGGACAACTGGGCGGATACGCAGTATTTT. The rearrangement links TRBV11-2 to TRBJ2-3, with D maybe TRBD1 (6 bases). V was pared by 5 bases and J by 6 bases, with 18 bases between. This CDR3 is 15 amino acids long. Germline CDR1 and CDR2: SGHAT and FQNNGV.

V and J are TRBV5-1 and TRBJ2-1, with 12 bases fitting TRBD2. Germline lookup yields CDR1 SGHRS and CDR2 YFSETQ. The V gene end was trimmed by 4 bases and the J gene end by 5 bases; junction bases not matched to a gene: 7. This CDR3 comprises 16 residues. Written as DNA, the CDR3 is TGCGCCAGCAGCCTCCGCGGACTAGCGGGGAACAATGAGCAGTTCTTC. It specifies CASSLRGLAGNNEQFF.

This clone appeared a single time. The chain combines TRBV4-1 with TRBJ1-3; 7 nucleotides agree with TRBD1. CDR3 length equals 16 residues. With V trimmed by 2 bases and J by 6 bases, 10 bases remained unmatched. Germline assignment: CDR1 MGHRA and CDR2 YSYEKL. CDR3 amino acids: CASSQRIGQVENTIYF. CDR3 DNA: TGCGCCAGCAGCCAAAGAATCGGACAGGTGGAAAACACCATATATTTT.

This chain connects TRBV5-6 to TRBJ2-1; 12 positions agree with TRBD2. CDR1 is SGHDT and CDR2 is YYEEEE in the germline V gene. The CDR3 covers 15 residues. The V gene end was trimmed by 2 bases and the J gene end by 6 bases; junction bases not matched to a gene: 3. For the CDR3, the DNA is TGTGCCAGCAGCTTTAGACTAGCGGGGGCCAATGAGCAGTTCTTC. Protein: CASSFRLAGANEQFF.

The chain employs TRBV6-1 and TRBJ2-7; D is perhaps TRBD1 (5 bases). Per germline, CDR1 MNHNS and CDR2 SASEGT. The CDR3 sequence is 13 residues long. V dropped 6 bases and J dropped 2 bases, with 11 bases sitting between them. The CDR3 nucleotides are TGTGCCAGCAGCCGACAGCAAACCTACGAGCAGTACTTC. It is translated as CASSRQQTYEQYF.

The rearrangement joins TRBV12-5 to TRBJ2-1; no clear D. Per the germline V gene, CDR1 is LGHNT and CDR2 is FRNRAP. CDR3 length: 11 amino acids. V was clipped by 6 bases and J by 12 bases, with 12 bases between them. The CDR3 DNA is TGTGCTAGTGGCCCTGTGGGCAGGCAGTTCTTC. It specifies CASGPVGRQFF.

This chain uses TRBV11-2 with TRBJ1-3; D uncertain. The V gene's germline CDR1 is SGHAT and CDR2 FQNNGV. The CDR3 is 15 amino acids. V was shortened by 4 bases and J by 0 bases, with 10 bases between the two germline ends. Here the CDR3 DNA reads TGTGCCAGCAGCTCACAGAGCTACTCTGGAAACACCATATATTTT. Amino acids: CASSSQSYSGNTIYF.

The chain employs TRBV7-9 and TRBJ2-3; 11 bases match TRBD1. V shed 5 bases, J shed 4 bases, and the junction held 5 bases outside the gene matches. The CDR3 loop spans 15 amino acids. Per germline, CDR1 SEHNR and CDR2 FQNEAQ (reference sequence). CDR3 protein: CASSRQGQGADTQYF. The CDR3 region has the DNA TGTGCCAGCAGCAGACAGGGACAGGGGGCAGATACGCAGTATTTT. The whole variable domain, filled in from reference TRBV7-9 and TRBJ2-3, reads DTGVSQNPRHKITKRGQNVTFRCDPISEHNRLYWYRQTLGQGPEFLTYFQNEAQLEKSRLLSDRFSAERPKGSFSTLEIQRTEQGDSAMYLCASSRQGQGADTQYFGPGTRLTVL.

This CDR3 is CASSPSGGSYEQFF. In nucleotides, the CDR3 is TGTGCCAGCAGTCCTAGCGGGGGGTCTTATGAGCAGTTCTTC. This chain joins TRBV6-6 and TRBJ2-1, with TRBD2 matching over 11 bases. The CDR3 runs to 14 residues. Germline V lookup: CDR1 MNHNY, CDR2 SVGAGI (reference sequence). V dropped 5 bases and J dropped 8; count of bases not matched to a gene: 5.

The V and J genes are TRBV29-1 and TRBJ2-3, with 10 nucleotides matching TRBD1. The CDR3 runs to 16 residues. The V gene end was trimmed by 8 bases and the J gene end by 1 base; junction bases not matched to a gene: 12. Germline assignment: CDR1 SQVTM and CDR2 ANQGSEA. The CDR3: CSINLGQGFGTDTQYF. CDR3 coding DNA: TGCAGCATTAACCTGGGACAGGGGTTCGGCACAGATACGCAGTATTTT.

V usage is TRBV23-1 and J usage is TRBJ2-1, with TRBD1 identical over 10 bases. TRBV23-1 is known as an ORF, though its function is uncertain. The CDR3 is 15 residues long. Trimming removed 4 bases from V and 8 bases from J; junction bases left unmatched: 8. This CDR3 reads CASSRGDRGMDEQFF. DNA for the CDR3: TGCGCCAGCAGTCGAGGGGACAGGGGAATGGATGAGCAGTTCTTC.

The chain combines TRBV4-1 with TRBJ2-7; D perhaps matches TRBD2 (6 bases). CDR3 size: 15 residues. Germline loops: CDR1 MGHRA, CDR2 YSYEKL. V was trimmed by 0 bases and J by 8 bases, leaving 17 bases between them. Here the CDR3 reads CASSQEPGRTTKQYF. The CDR3 coding sequence is TGCGCCAGCAGCCAAGAGCCGGGACGGACTACGAAGCAGTACTTC.

The chain joins TRBV7-7 to TRBJ2-1; D is uncertain. The CDR3 has 15 amino acids. V lost 5 bases to trimming and J lost 0 bases, with 11 bases between them. In germline, CDR1 is SSHAT, CDR2 FNYEAQ (reference sequence). The CDR3 loop is CASSRDSSSYNEQFF. For the CDR3, the DNA is TGTGCCAGCAGCCGCGACTCGAGCTCCTACAATGAGCAGTTCTTC.

The chain has TRBV27 and TRBJ2-7, with 8 nucleotides matching TRBD1. The CDR3 length is 13 residues. V lost 6 bases to trimming and J lost 6 bases; unmatched junction nucleotides: 7. The germline CDR1 and CDR2 sequences are MNHEY and SMNVEV (reference sequence). Written as DNA, the CDR3 is TGTGCCAGCAGGGCGGACAGGGACGGCGAGCAGTACTTC. This sequence encodes CASRADRDGEQYF.

V gene TRBV5-6 combines with J gene TRBJ2-3, with D perhaps matching TRBD2 (5 bases). The CDR3 spans 16 residues. The V end was cut by 1 base, the J end by 0 bases, with 12 bases between. Per germline, CDR1 SGHDT and CDR2 YYEEEE. DNA of the CDR3: TGTGCCAGCAGCTTGAACCCGAGGGTTAGCACAGATACGCAGTATTTT. Translating gives CASSLNPRVSTDTQYF.

The rearrangement links TRBV4-3 to TRBJ1-6; D call uncertain. The CDR3 extends over 13 amino acids. Germline loops: CDR1 LGHNA, CDR2 YSLEER. Between the trimmed V and J ends, which lost 4 bases and 13 bases, there was a span of 14 bases. This CDR3 reads CASSPGAHWPLHF. The CDR3 nucleotides are TGCGCCAGCAGCCCCGGAGCCCACTGGCCCCTCCACTTT.

This rearrangement joins TRBV11-2 to TRBJ1-1; 9 nucleotides align to TRBD1. In germline, CDR1 is SGHAT, CDR2 FQNNGV. The junction had 3 bases not matched to a gene; V was cut back by 4 bases and J by 0 bases. The CDR3 is 15 amino acids. The CDR3 DNA follows: TGTGCCAGCAGCTCCGGGACAGGGATGAACACTGAAGCTTTCTTT. It yields the protein CASSSGTGMNTEAFF.

This clone was detected only a few times. The J gene is TRBJ1-2, the V gene TRBV4-3; D is possibly TRBD1 (5 bases). V lost 0 bases and J lost 6, with 11 bases in between. This CDR3 contains 14 residues. Germline lookup yields CDR1 LGHNA and CDR2 YSLEER. The CDR3 sequence: CASSQETGLDGYTF. The CDR3 bases are TGCGCCAGCAGCCAAGAAACAGGCCTAGATGGCTACACCTTC.

This chain links TRBV19 with TRBJ2-2, with 10 bases fitting TRBD2. The germline V gene encodes CDR1 LNHDA and CDR2 SQIVND (reference sequence). The junction had 14 bases not matched to a gene; V was cut back by 8 bases and J by 8 bases. This CDR3 contains 16 residues. For the CDR3, the DNA is TGTGCCAGTTGTCATGTCACTAGCGGGGCTCTTGGGGAGCTGTTTTTT. Encoded protein: CASCHVTSGALGELFF.

The chain recombines TRBV5-5 with TRBJ1-5, with D possibly TRBD1 on 6 matching bases. Germline V gene data show CDR1 as SGHKS and CDR2 as YYEKEE (reference sequence). Trimming removed 7 bases at V and 0 bases at J, with 11 bases between. The CDR3 runs 14 residues. CDR3: CASSRDNSNQPQHF. CDR3 bases: TGTGCCAGCTCCCGGGACAATAGCAATCAGCCCCAGCATTTT.